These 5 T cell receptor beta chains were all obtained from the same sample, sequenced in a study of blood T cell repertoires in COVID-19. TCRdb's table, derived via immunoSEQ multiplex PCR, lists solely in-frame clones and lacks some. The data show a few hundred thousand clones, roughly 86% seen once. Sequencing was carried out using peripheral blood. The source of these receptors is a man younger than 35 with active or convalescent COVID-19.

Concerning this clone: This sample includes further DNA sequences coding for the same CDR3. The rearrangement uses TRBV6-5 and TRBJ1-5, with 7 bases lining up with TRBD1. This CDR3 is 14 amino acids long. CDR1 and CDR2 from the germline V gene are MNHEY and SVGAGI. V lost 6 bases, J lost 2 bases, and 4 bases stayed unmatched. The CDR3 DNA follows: TGTGCCAGCAGCACAGGACAGGGCAATCAGCCCCAGCATTTT. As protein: CASSTGQGNQPQHF.

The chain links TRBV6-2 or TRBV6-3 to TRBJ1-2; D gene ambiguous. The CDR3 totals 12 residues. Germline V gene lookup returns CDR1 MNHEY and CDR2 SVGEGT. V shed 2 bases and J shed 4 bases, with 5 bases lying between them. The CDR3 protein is CASSYGGYGYTF. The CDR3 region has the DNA TGTGCCAGCAGTTACGGCGGCTATGGCTACACCTTC.

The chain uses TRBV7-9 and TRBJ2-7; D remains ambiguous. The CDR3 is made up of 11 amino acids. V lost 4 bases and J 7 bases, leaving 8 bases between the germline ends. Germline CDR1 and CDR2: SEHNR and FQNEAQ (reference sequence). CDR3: CASSYTREQYF. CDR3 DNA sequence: TGTGCCAGCAGCTACACCAGGGAGCAGTACTTC.

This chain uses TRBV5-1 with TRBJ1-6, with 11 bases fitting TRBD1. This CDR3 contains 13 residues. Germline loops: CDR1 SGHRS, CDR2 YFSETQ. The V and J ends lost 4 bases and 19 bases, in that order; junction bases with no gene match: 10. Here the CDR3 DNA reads TGCGCCAGCAGCCCGGGACAGGGGGGAGTCCTTCACTTT. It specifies CASSPGQGGVLHF.

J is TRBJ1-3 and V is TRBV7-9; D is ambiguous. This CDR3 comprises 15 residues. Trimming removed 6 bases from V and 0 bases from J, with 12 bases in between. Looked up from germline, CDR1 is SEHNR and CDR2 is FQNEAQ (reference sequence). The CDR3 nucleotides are TGTGCCAGCAGTAAAATCCGGGACTCTGGAAACACCATATATTTT. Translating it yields CASSKIRDSGNTIYF.